These 10 T cell receptor beta chains were sequenced from one sample in a study of cytomegalovirus exposure and HLA in healthy donors (dated 2017 in TCRdb). The library was generated by the immunoSEQ multiplex PCR assay. A mixture of 60 forward primers for TCR Vbeta segments and 13 reverse primers for TCR Jbeta segments was used in the multiplex PCR. Here the immuneACCESS table is served through TCRdb, limited to in-frame sequences with V and J called. Missing clones are a known gap in these copies; in checked studies unresolved V genes cover under half, and the rest lacks a known reason. The sample table contains 55,000 or so clones; only one count was recorded for almost 85% of them. Jointly, the top ten make up about 3% of the sample. Sample: PBMCs. The receptors originated from a man in his fifties in good health and CMV-seronegative.

The gene calls are TRBV25-1 and TRBJ2-5; TRBD1 might be the D (5 bases). CDR1 and CDR2 (germline): MGHDK, SYGVNS. CDR3 size: 14 residues. Trimming removed 1 base from V and 5 bases from J, with 11 bases in between. The CDR3 DNA reads TGTGCCAGCAGTGAATTCAGGGAACAGGAGACCCAGTACTTC. Translating it yields CASSEFREQETQYF.

This chain links TRBV5-1 with TRBJ2-6, with D possibly matching TRBD1 (6 bases). V was clipped by 3 bases and J by 0 bases, with 10 bases between them. This CDR3 contains 16 residues. CDR1 and CDR2 (germline): SGHRS, YFSETQ. CDR3 region: CASSSYRDSGANVLTF. As DNA, the CDR3 is TGCGCCAGCAGCTCATACAGGGACTCTGGGGCCAACGTCCTGACTTTC.

This sequence joins TRBV7-6 and TRBJ2-1; 11 bases are shared with TRBD2. The CDR3 spans 18 residues. Germline V gene lookup returns CDR1 SGHVS and CDR2 FNYEAQ. V shed 2 bases, J shed 1 base, and the junction held 7 bases outside the gene matches. The CDR3 bases are TGTGCCAGCAGCTTAAATAATCTAGCGGGGGGTTCCTACAATGAGCAGTTCTTC. It is translated as CASSLNNLAGGSYNEQFF.

The V and J genes are TRBV5-6 and TRBJ2-6; D ambiguous. Deletions cut 4 bases from V and 1 base from J, with 6 bases between. The CDR3 is 14 residues long. The V gene's germline CDR1 is SGHDT and CDR2 YYEEEE. CDR3 region: CASSGGSGANVLTF. The CDR3 DNA reads TGTGCCAGCAGCGGCGGATCTGGGGCCAACGTCCTGACTTTC. The variable domain in full, completed from reference TRBV5-6 and TRBJ2-6, reads DAGVTQSPTHLIKTRGQQVTLRCSPKSGHDTVSWYQQALGQGPQFIFQYYEEEERQRGNFPDRFSGHQFPNYSSELNVNALLLGDSALYLCASSGGSGANVLTFGAGSRLTVL.

This clone was found a few times. V is TRBV5-8 and J is TRBJ1-1; the D gene is possibly TRBD1 (6 bases). Per the germline V gene, CDR1 is SGHTS and CDR2 is YDEGEE. V lost 4 bases to trimming and J lost 0 bases, with 13 bases between them. CDR3 size: 15 residues. CDR3 loop: CASSPKDRLNTEAFF. CDR3 DNA sequence: TGTGCCAGCAGCCCAAAGGACAGACTGAACACTGAAGCTTTCTTT.

The V and J genes are TRBV6-6 and TRBJ1-2, with no clear D. The CDR3 runs to 13 residues. Germline lookup yields CDR1 MNHNY and CDR2 SVGAGI (reference sequence). V lost 5 bases, J lost 2 bases, and 9 bases lay in between. The DNA for the CDR3 is TGTGCCAGCAGTCCCGGGAAGAACTATGGCTACACCTTC. Protein product: CASSPGKNYGYTF.

This clone was observed once. The V call is TRBV28, the J call TRBJ1-2; a possible D gene is TRBD1 (5 bases). V was pared by 6 bases and J by 7 bases, with 18 bases between. The CDR3 runs 14 residues. Germline V CDR1 and CDR2: MDHEN, SYDVKM. CDR3 bases: TGTGCCAGCAGCCTAGGGGCGGGGAAGCTTGGCTACACCTTC. Its translation is CASSLGAGKLGYTF.

The rearrangement links TRBV4-1 to TRBJ2-7, with D possibly matching TRBD1 (6 bases). CDR3 length equals 15 residues. The ends were cut back, 4 bases at V and 2 bases at J, with 15 bases in the middle. CDR1 and CDR2 (germline): MGHRA, YSYEKL. In DNA form, the CDR3 reads TGCGCCAGCAGCCCCACACCAGGACAGCCCTACGAGCAGTACTTC. The encoded protein is CASSPTPGQPYEQYF.

This chain connects TRBV29-1 to TRBJ1-2; a possible D gene is TRBD1 (5 bases). V was shortened by 7 bases and J by 7 bases, with 16 bases between the two germline ends. This CDR3 spans 12 amino acids. Germline CDR1 is SQVTM and CDR2 is ANQGSEA. The CDR3 loop is CSASGAVRGYTF. CDR3 DNA sequence: TGCAGCGCCAGCGGGGCGGTTCGTGGCTACACCTTC.

The table lists this clone with a count of one. This chain joins TRBV2 and TRBJ1-3, with a possible D match to TRBD1 (6 bases). V was cut by 6 bases and J by 0 bases, with 9 bases left in between. The CDR3 totals 14 residues. CDR1 and CDR2 (germline): SNHLY, FYNNEI. CDR3 sequence (DNA): TGTGCCAGCAGGGGGGCCTACTCTGGAAACACCATATATTTT. Translation gives CASRGAYSGNTIYF.